This passage covers 29 T cell receptor beta chains from one sample sequenced in a study of beta chain features in type 1 diabetes. Isolated RNA was reverse transcribed in full, so expressed TCRB transcripts were sequenced. Data came from immunoSEQ multiplex PCR; TCRdb stores just in-frame clones and leaves some out. The sample includes fewer than 900,000 clones, 17% seen only once; the top ten take 0.02% to 0.025%. Sequencing was performed on naive CD4+ T cells from blood. These receptors originate from a woman between 18 and 29 years old in good health.

This sequence joins TRBV27 and TRBJ2-2; 9 positions agree with TRBD2. Trimming took 5 bases from V and 0 from J; bases not matched to a gene: 4. There are 16 residues in the CDR3. Germline V gives CDR1 MNHEY, CDR2 SMNVEV (reference sequence). CDR3 protein: CASSRAGGSNTGELFF. DNA of the CDR3: TGTGCCAGCAGTCGAGCGGGAGGTTCGAACACCGGGGAGCTGTTTTTT.

This clone has more than one count but fewer than ten. The chain uses TRBV7-2 and TRBJ2-1, with D perhaps matching TRBD1 (5 bases). This CDR3 region has 15 residues. The ends were cut back, 7 bases at V and 7 bases at J, with 20 bases in the middle. CDR1 and CDR2 from the germline V gene are SGHTA and FQGNSA. CDR3 loop: CASTPRQGMRNEQFF. CDR3 in DNA: TGTGCCAGCACGCCGCGGCAGGGCATGCGGAATGAGCAGTTCTTC.

This clone turned up a few times. V and J are TRBV6-1 and TRBJ2-5; D ambiguous. CDR3 size: 13 residues. Germline CDR1 and CDR2: MNHNS and SASEGT. Trimming shortened V by 4 bases and J by 4 bases, and 10 bases separated the two germline ends. CDR3 region: CASSAIRRETQYF. DNA of the CDR3: TGTGCCAGCAGTGCCATAAGGAGAGAGACCCAGTACTTC.

The chain couples TRBV7-9 to TRBJ1-1, with D perhaps TRBD1 (6 bases). Germline values: CDR1 SEHNR, CDR2 FQNEAQ (reference sequence). Trimming removed 5 bases from V and 6 bases from J, with 10 bases in between. This CDR3 comprises 12 residues. The CDR3 nucleotides read TGTGCCAGCAGCCCCAGGGGCCCTGAAGCTTTCTTT. Encoded protein: CASSPRGPEAFF.

The sample holds a few counts of this clone. The chain uses TRBV15 and TRBJ1-5; D is undetermined. V lost 3 bases and J 0 bases, leaving 3 bases between the germline ends. This CDR3 is built from 13 residues. In germline, CDR1 is LNHNV, CDR2 YYDKDF (reference sequence). In DNA, the CDR3 is TGTGCCACCAGCAGGGCTAGCAATCAGCCCCAGCATTTT. Its translation: CATSRASNQPQHF.

This clone came up a few times. The chain uses TRBV7-8 and TRBJ2-5; D uncertain. Germline V gives CDR1 SGHVS, CDR2 FQNEAQ. The CDR3 totals 13 residues. With 3 bases removed from V and 5 bases from J, the gap between germline ends came to 10 bases. In DNA form, the CDR3 reads TGTGCCAGCAGCTTCTCTGGATGGGAGACCCAGTACTTC. Its translation is CASSFSGWETQYF.

This clone showed up just a few times. The chain is built from TRBV6-5 and TRBJ2-7, with D perhaps TRBD2 (6 bases). V shed 3 bases and J shed 1 base, with 10 bases lying between them. CDR3 length equals 14 residues. Germline CDR1 reads MNHEY; CDR2 reads SVGAGI. CDR3 amino acids: CASSYGGRSYEQYF. The CDR3 DNA follows: TGTGCCAGCAGTTATGGAGGGAGATCCTACGAGCAGTACTTC.

This clone was seen a handful of times. The gene calls are TRBV4-2 and TRBJ2-2, with D possibly being TRBD2 (6 bases). Trimming removed 1 base at V and 9 bases at J, with 12 bases between. CDR1 is LGHNA, CDR2 YNFKEQ, per germline. There are 14 residues in the CDR3. The CDR3 spells CASSQGGVPRELFF. CDR3 DNA: TGTGCCAGCAGCCAAGGGGGGGTGCCACGGGAGCTGTTTTTT.

This chain links TRBV19 with TRBJ1-1; 7 bases line up with TRBD1. The V segment lost 7 bases and the J segment 1 base; nucleotides outside the gene matches: 9. The CDR3 extends over 15 amino acids. Per the germline V gene, CDR1 is LNHDA and CDR2 is SQIVND (reference sequence). CDR3 amino acids: CASTRTTGRNTEAFF. The CDR3 nucleotides read TGTGCCAGTACCCGGACGACAGGGAGGAACACTGAAGCTTTCTTT.

In DNA, the CDR3 is TGCGCCAGCAGCCCGGATCGGGAGCTGTTTTTT. The encoded protein is CASSPDRELFF. This sequence joins TRBV5-1 and TRBJ2-2; D gene uncertain. Germline V gene sequence: CDR1 SGHRS, CDR2 YFSETQ. The V gene lost 4 bases and the J gene lost 9 bases, with 7 bases spanning the gap. The CDR3 runs 11 residues.

This sequence joins TRBV15 and TRBJ2-2; no clear D gene. The CDR3 is 13 amino acids. The germline V gene has CDR1 LNHNV and CDR2 YYDKDF (reference sequence). V was pared by 3 bases and J by 4 bases, with 6 bases between. The CDR3 sequence is CATSRTITGELFF. The CDR3 DNA reads TGTGCCACCAGCAGGACGATCACCGGGGAGCTGTTTTTT.

Written as DNA, the CDR3 is TGTGCCACCGGGACTAGCGGATTCAGGGCCTACGAGCAGTACTTC. Translating it yields CATGTSGFRAYEQYF. The V and J genes are TRBV10-3 and TRBJ2-7; 11 bases fit TRBD2. Germline CDR1 ENHRY, CDR2 SYGVKD. The CDR3 totals 15 residues. V lost 10 bases to trimming and J lost 2 bases; unmatched junction nucleotides: 10.

This clone was recorded a few times. The DNA is omitted, as the CDR3 cannot be located on it reliably, and the CDR3 follows TCRdb's listing. The chain couples TRBV2 to TRBJ2-1; the DNA was not used to check the table's D call, TRBD2. Including both end residues, the CDR3 is 13 amino acids long. Germline V gene sequence: CDR1 SNHLY, CDR2 FYNNEI. This CDR3 is CASILDYTNEQFF.

The rearrangement joins TRBV27 to TRBJ2-1; no clear D gene. Germline V gives CDR1 MNHEY, CDR2 SMNVEV (reference sequence). CDR3 length equals 15 residues. V shed 3 bases and J shed 6 bases, with 15 bases lying between them. In DNA, the CDR3 is TGTGCCAGCAGTTTCTCGACCGGGCGACGCAATGAGCAGTTCTTC. As protein: CASSFSTGRRNEQFF.

This chain uses TRBV6-5 with TRBJ2-7; a possible D gene is TRBD2 (6 bases). The CDR3 has 14 residues. Germline CDR1 and CDR2: MNHEY and SVGAGI. Trimming removed 2 bases at V and 5 bases at J, with 13 bases between. DNA of the CDR3: TGTGCCAGCAGTTACGGAGGGGTTTATGACGAGCAGTACTTC. Residues: CASSYGGVYDEQYF.

This clone turned up a few times. The chain recombines TRBV7-2 with TRBJ2-3; TRBD2 aligns across 10 bases. This CDR3 has 18 amino acids. The J segment lost 0 bases and the V segment lost 1 base, leaving 7 bases of the junction unmatched. Germline CDR1 reads SGHTA; CDR2 reads FQGNSA. The CDR3 coding sequence is TGTGCCAGCAGCTTAGTGAGCGGGAGGGGGACTAGCACAGATACGCAGTATTTT. Translated, it gives CASSLVSGRGTSTDTQYF.

J is TRBJ1-1 and V is TRBV5-1; D possibly corresponds to TRBD1 (6 bases). Germline CDR1 SGHRS, CDR2 YFSETQ. Trimming stripped 0 bases from V and 0 bases from J, with 9 bases between. The CDR3 is made up of 15 amino acids. CDR3 coding DNA: TGCGCCAGCAGCTTGGGGGACACCTTGAACACTGAAGCTTTCTTT. It codes for CASSLGDTLNTEAFF. The variable domain in full, with the rest retrieved from reference TRBV5-1 and TRBJ1-1, is KAGVTQTPRYLIKTRGQQVTLSCSPISGHRSVSWYQQTPGQGLQFLFEYFSETQRNKGNFPGRFSGRQFSNSRSEMNVSTLELGDSALYLCASSLGDTLNTEAFFGQGTRLTVV.

This chain uses TRBV19 with TRBJ2-5; 13 bases match TRBD2. After removal of 11 bases from V and 6 bases from J, the junction contained 9 bases not matched to a gene. The CDR3 extends over 14 amino acids. The germline V gene has CDR1 LNHDA and CDR2 SQIVND (reference sequence). The CDR3 DNA is TGTGCCTCGAGGACTAGCGGGAGTAGAAAGACCCAGTACTTC. This gives the protein CASRTSGSRKTQYF.

This clone was counted only a few times. This chain links TRBV7-9 with TRBJ2-5, with 9 bases matching TRBD1. Germline CDR1 and CDR2: SEHNR and FQNEAQ (reference sequence). This CDR3 spans 17 amino acids. The trim removed 3 bases at V and 4 bases at J, leaving 12 bases unmatched. CDR3 protein: CASSFGDRELVVETQYF. CDR3 in DNA: TGTGCCAGCAGCTTCGGGGACAGGGAGTTGGTGGTAGAGACCCAGTACTTC.

The chain has TRBV27 and TRBJ2-6; D is perhaps TRBD1 (6 bases). Germline V gene data show CDR1 as MNHEY and CDR2 as SMNVEV (reference sequence). This CDR3 region has 15 residues. The germline V and J ends were trimmed by 8 bases and 2 bases, with 13 bases remaining between them. The CDR3 sequence is CASGKGEAGANVLTF. The CDR3 bases are TGTGCCAGCGGTAAGGGGGAAGCTGGGGCCAACGTCCTGACTTTC.

This clone was recorded a few times. V and J are TRBV19 and TRBJ2-7; 7 nucleotides align to TRBD1. CDR1 is LNHDA and CDR2 is SQIVND in the germline V gene (reference sequence). The ends lost 4 bases at V and 2 bases at J; junction bases unmatched: 5. This CDR3 spans 14 amino acids. CDR3 DNA: TGTGCCAGTAGTACGTATGGACAGGCCTACGAGCAGTACTTC. This encodes CASSTYGQAYEQYF.

The chain's CDR3 is CSVEVPHKGGYGYTF. The DNA for the CDR3 is TGCAGCGTTGAAGTCCCCCATAAGGGGGGCTATGGCTACACCTTC. The V and J genes are TRBV29-1 and TRBJ1-2; a weak D match, TRBD1 (6 bases). This CDR3 is 15 amino acids long. With 1 base removed from V and 4 bases from J, the gap between germline ends came to 16 bases. Germline V CDR1 and CDR2: SQVTM, ANQGSEA.

This clone was picked up a small number of times. The J gene is TRBJ2-5, the V gene TRBV29-1, with a weak D call TRBD2 (7 bases). Per germline, CDR1 SQVTM and CDR2 ANQGSEA. V was shortened by 3 bases and J by 4 bases, with 21 bases between the two germline ends. This CDR3 has 16 amino acids. CDR3 region: CSVERGAGERVETQYF. CDR3 nucleotide sequence: TGCAGCGTTGAGAGGGGGGCGGGAGAGAGGGTAGAGACCCAGTACTTC.

The genes are TRBV25-1 and TRBJ2-5; 7 bases line up with TRBD2. The junction had 3 bases not matched to a gene; V was cut back by 3 bases and J by 5 bases. The CDR3 consists of 13 residues. Germline V gene data show CDR1 as MGHDK and CDR2 as SYGVNS. The CDR3 bases are TGTGCCAGCAGTGACTCCGGGGGGGAGACCCAGTACTTC. Translation: CASSDSGGETQYF.

As to this clone: The sample has other DNA sequences that encode this CDR3 too. This chain uses TRBV10-3 with TRBJ2-7, with 9 positions matching TRBD1. The CDR3 extends over 15 amino acids. Germline trimming cut 3 bases from V and 3 bases from J; bases unmatched to any gene: 6. CDR1 and CDR2 from the germline V gene are ENHRY and SYGVKD. CDR3 sequence (DNA): TGTGCCATCAGTGATCTGGACAGGGGAGTCTACGAGCAGTACTTC. Residues: CAISDLDRGVYEQYF.

The chain has TRBV4-1 and TRBJ2-3; 8 bases agree with TRBD2. Germline-derived CDR1 and CDR2 are MGHRA and YSYEKL. The J segment lost 1 base and the V segment lost 1 base, leaving 7 bases of the junction unmatched. The CDR3 has 17 residues. CDR3 bases: TGCGCCAGCAGCCAAGTCCTAGCGGGTGTAGGCACAGATACGCAGTATTTT. This sequence encodes CASSQVLAGVGTDTQYF.

This clone turned up a few times. The genes are TRBV7-2 and TRBJ2-5; D is ambiguous. V was shortened by 4 bases and J by 7 bases, with 13 bases between the two germline ends. The CDR3 covers 13 residues. Germline V gives CDR1 SGHTA, CDR2 FQGNSA. CDR3 amino acids: CASSSPSSGTQYF. The CDR3 region has the DNA TGTGCCAGCAGCTCCCCCTCCTCAGGGACCCAGTACTTC.

The V gene is TRBV28, the J gene TRBJ1-1, with 11 bases matching TRBD1. The CDR3 runs to 17 residues. Germline V gene data show CDR1 as MDHEN and CDR2 as SYDVKM. V shed 2 bases, J shed 6 bases, and the junction held 11 bases outside the gene matches. CDR3 DNA sequence: TGTGCCAGCAGTTTACCCCCCGGGGCGGGACAGGGGGCTGAAGCTTTCTTT. Its translation: CASSLPPGAGQGAEAFF.

V gene TRBV9 combines with J gene TRBJ1-3; D unclear. This CDR3 spans 15 amino acids. Germline assignment: CDR1 SGDLS and CDR2 YYNGEE. Trimming cost V 3 bases and J 0 bases, with 10 bases left between them. The CDR3: CASSAGLVSGNTIYF. CDR3 sequence (DNA): TGTGCCAGCAGCGCCGGACTTGTCTCTGGAAACACCATATATTTT.